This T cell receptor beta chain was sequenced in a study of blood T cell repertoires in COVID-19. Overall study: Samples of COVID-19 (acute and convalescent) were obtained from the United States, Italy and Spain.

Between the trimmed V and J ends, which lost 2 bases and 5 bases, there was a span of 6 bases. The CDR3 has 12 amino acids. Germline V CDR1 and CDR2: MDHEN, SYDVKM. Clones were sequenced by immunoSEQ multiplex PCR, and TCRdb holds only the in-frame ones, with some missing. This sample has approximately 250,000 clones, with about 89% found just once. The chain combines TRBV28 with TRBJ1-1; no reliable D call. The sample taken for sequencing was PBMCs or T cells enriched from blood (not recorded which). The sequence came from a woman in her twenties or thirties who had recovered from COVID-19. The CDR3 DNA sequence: TGTGCCAGCAGTTTAATTAGTACTGAAGCTTTCTTT. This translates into CASSLISTEAFF.